A single sample is the source of the 21 T cell receptor beta chains below, sequenced in a study of shared clonotypes between healthy human individuals. The method was immunoSEQ multiplex PCR; TCRdb's version includes in-frame clones alone and lacks a portion of them. The table shows over a million clones, with over 95% occurring only once. Sample: naive CD4+ T cells sorted from blood. Subset indicated: CD45RA+ positively selected. Receptors originate from a man aged 25-45 years in good health.

The chain employs TRBV28 and TRBJ2-3, with 8 positions matching TRBD2. J was trimmed by 4 bases and V by 7 bases; bases with no gene match: 7. The CDR3 extends over 14 amino acids. The germline V gene has CDR1 MDHEN and CDR2 SYDVKM. The CDR3: CASTSPAGADTQYF. The CDR3 coding sequence is TGTGCCAGCACCAGCCCAGCGGGGGCAGATACGCAGTATTTT.

The chain recombines TRBV6-6 with TRBJ2-7; 7 nucleotides align to TRBD2. CDR3 length: 15 residues. From germline, CDR1 is MNHNY and CDR2 SVGAGI (reference sequence). V gave up 5 bases and J gave up 4 bases; unmatched junction bases: 11. CDR3 bases: TGTGCCAGCAGTCCCCTGGCTAGCGGCGTTTACGAGCAGTACTTC. Residues: CASSPLASGVYEQYF.

The count of this clone is one. The chain joins TRBV5-1 to TRBJ1-1; perhaps TRBD1 as D (6 bases). CDR3 size: 13 residues. Germline V CDR1 and CDR2: SGHRS, YFSETQ. V gave up 4 bases and J gave up 5 bases, with 12 bases separating them. For the CDR3, the DNA is TGCGCCAGCAGCGCAGGGGTTGGGACTGAAGCTTTCTTT. This encodes CASSAGVGTEAFF.

J is TRBJ2-4 and V is TRBV11-2, with D unresolved. This CDR3 spans 15 amino acids. Germline V CDR1 and CDR2: SGHAT, FQNNGV. The V end lost 4 bases, the J end lost 6 bases, and 16 bases lay between the germline ends. CDR3 coding DNA: TGTGCCAGCAGCTCGACCTGGATCGGCGGAAACATTCAGTACTTC. Translating gives CASSSTWIGGNIQYF. The whole variable domain, filled in from reference TRBV11-2 and TRBJ2-4, reads EAGVAQSPRYKIIEKRQSVAFWCNPISGHATLYWYQQILGQGPKLLIQFQNNGVVDDSQLPKDRFSAERLKGVDSTLKIQPAKLEDSAVYLCASSSTWIGGNIQYFGAGTRLSVL.

This clone was counted a single time. Other DNA sequences in this sample translate to the same CDR3. The V and J genes are TRBV11-2 and TRBJ2-7; no firm D call. V lost 3 bases to trimming and J lost 4 bases, with 10 bases between them. This CDR3 is built from 13 residues. The germline gives CDR1 SGHAT, CDR2 FQNNGV. DNA for the CDR3: TGTGCCAGCAGCTTGGCCGGGCTATACGAGCAGTACTTC. Protein sequence: CASSLAGLYEQYF.

This chain connects TRBV6-1 to TRBJ2-7; D not resolved. The V end lost 10 bases, the J end lost 8 bases, and 15 bases lay between the germline ends. Germline V gives CDR1 MNHNS, CDR2 SASEGT. The CDR3 has 11 residues. This chain's CDR3 is CANFYDGKQYF. The CDR3 region has the DNA TGTGCCAATTTTTACGACGGAAAGCAGTACTTC.

For the CDR3, the DNA is TGTGCCAGTAGTAATAGCGGGAGGGCCATCGATGAGCAGTTCTTC. It encodes CASSNSGRAIDEQFF. The J gene is TRBJ2-1, the V gene TRBV19; 11 bases are shared with TRBD2. The CDR3 is 15 amino acids. Germline CDR1 LNHDA, CDR2 SQIVND (reference sequence). J was trimmed by 8 bases and V by 4 bases; bases with no gene match: 7.

This clone was observed once. The V gene is TRBV11-3, the J gene TRBJ2-3; TRBD2 matches at 7 bases. The CDR3 runs 14 residues. Germline CDR1 reads SGHNT; CDR2 reads YENEEA. J gave up 0 bases and V 7 bases, and 4 bases lay outside the gene matches. The chain's CDR3 is CASKQAGSTDTQYF. In DNA form, the CDR3 reads TGTGCCAGCAAACAAGCGGGAAGCACAGATACGCAGTATTTT.

In the case of this clone: An end of the junction does not agree with germline; a read error may underlie this. The rearrangement links TRBV7-7 to TRBJ2-2; 8 bases fit TRBD1. CDR3 length equals 15 residues. Germline CDR1 is SSHAT and CDR2 is FNYEAQ (reference sequence). CDR3 residues: CASSRSTGAVGELFF. The DNA for the CDR3 is TGTGCTAGCAGCCGTTCGACAGGGGCGGTCGGGGAGCTGTTTTTT.

J is TRBJ1-1 and V is TRBV5-1; a possible D gene is TRBD1 (5 bases). The CDR3 is made up of 16 amino acids. The V and J ends lost 2 bases and 1 base respectively, with 15 bases between them. CDR1 and CDR2 from the germline V gene are SGHRS and YFSETQ. The chain's CDR3 is CASSFAKGSANTEAFF. The CDR3 coding sequence is TGCGCCAGCAGCTTCGCTAAGGGGTCGGCGAACACTGAAGCTTTCTTT.

The rearrangement joins TRBV28 to TRBJ1-2; a possible D gene is TRBD1 (6 bases). Trimming took 8 bases from V and 5 from J, leaving 21 bases between them. From germline, CDR1 is MDHEN and CDR2 SYDVKM. The CDR3 is 15 amino acids. CDR3 protein: CASGHDQGKGYGYTF. The CDR3 region has the DNA TGTGCCAGCGGACACGATCAGGGGAAGGGGTATGGCTACACCTTC.

The chain couples TRBV19 to TRBJ2-2, with 7 bases lining up with TRBD1. CDR3 length equals 15 residues. The trim removed 9 bases at V and 4 bases at J, leaving 11 bases unmatched. Per germline, CDR1 LNHDA and CDR2 SQIVND (reference sequence). CDR3 in DNA: TGTGCCAGCAACCCCACAGGGGTGGCCACCGGGGAGCTGTTTTTT. Its protein is CASNPTGVATGELFF.

The chain employs TRBV28 and TRBJ1-5; the match to TRBD1 covers 10 bases. The CDR3 is made up of 13 amino acids. Germline-derived CDR1 and CDR2 are MDHEN and SYDVKM. V lost 6 bases and J lost 6; bases outside the gene matches: 2. CDR3 residues: CASRDRGLQPQHF. CDR3 nucleotides: TGTGCCAGCAGAGACAGGGGGCTTCAGCCCCAGCATTTT.

Worth noting for this clone: The junction differs from germline at one of its ends, possibly a read error. Written as DNA, the CDR3 is TGTGCTAGCAGCCCCATGACGGGGGGGCATGGCTACACCTTC. Translating gives CASSPMTGGHGYTF. V usage is TRBV7-7 and J usage is TRBJ1-2, with a weak D call TRBD1 (6 bases). CDR1 and CDR2 from the germline V gene are SSHAT and FNYEAQ (reference sequence). The CDR3 contains 14 residues.

This clone appeared once. The genes are TRBV27 and TRBJ2-1; 7 nucleotides line up with TRBD2. The CDR3 contains 15 residues. Germline V gene lookup returns CDR1 MNHEY and CDR2 SMNVEV (reference sequence). Trimming took 8 bases from V and 6 from J; bases not matched to a gene: 13. Written as DNA, the CDR3 is TGTGCCAGCTCCCTTGGGGAGGGCCCTGCCAATGAGCAGTTCTTC. It specifies CASSLGEGPANEQFF.

V is TRBV10-3 and J is TRBJ2-1; the match to TRBD2 covers 11 bases. The CDR3 is 19 residues long. V gave up 10 bases and J gave up 0 bases; unmatched junction bases: 17. The germline CDR1 and CDR2 sequences are ENHRY and SYGVKD. CDR3 residues: CATAISGTSGGSSYNEQFF. The CDR3 DNA reads as TGTGCCACCGCGATTTCGGGGACTAGCGGCGGAAGCTCCTACAATGAGCAGTTCTTC.

Regarding this clone: Other nucleotide sequences in the sample specify the same CDR3. This chain links TRBV6-1 with TRBJ2-1; 10 bases map to TRBD2. This CDR3 is built from 16 residues. Germline V lookup: CDR1 MNHNS, CDR2 SASEGT. V lost 4 bases, J lost 1 base, and 4 bases stayed unmatched. CDR3 coding DNA: TGTGCCAGCAGTGGGACTAGCGGCCGTTCCTACAATGAGCAGTTCTTC. Translated, it gives CASSGTSGRSYNEQFF.

The J gene is TRBJ2-3, the V gene TRBV5-5; D is possibly TRBD1 (5 bases). V lost 2 bases to trimming and J lost 4 bases, with 14 bases between them. CDR3 length: 15 amino acids. Germline CDR1 and CDR2: SGHKS and YYEKEE (reference sequence). The CDR3 spells CASSFTGLLSDTQYF. CDR3 bases: TGTGCCAGCAGCTTCACAGGCCTTCTCTCAGATACGCAGTATTTT.

The CDR3 nucleotides are TGCGCCAGCAGCTTGGCCGAACGACAGGGGGCCTACGAGCAGTACTTC. Its translation is CASSLAERQGAYEQYF. V and J are TRBV5-1 and TRBJ2-7, with 9 positions matching TRBD1. Germline CDR1 is SGHRS and CDR2 is YFSETQ. The CDR3 spans 16 residues. Trimming at V came to 0 bases and at J to 2 bases, leaving 6 bases not matched to a gene.

V usage is TRBV2 and J usage is TRBJ2-7; D is perhaps TRBD2 (5 bases). The CDR3 sequence is 15 residues long. Germline V gene sequence: CDR1 SNHLY, CDR2 FYNNEI. V lost 2 bases to trimming and J lost 0 bases, with 11 bases between them. CDR3 residues: CASSEKRTSSYEQYF. Here the CDR3 DNA reads TGTGCCAGCAGTGAAAAGCGGACGAGCTCCTACGAGCAGTACTTC.

V and J are TRBV27 and TRBJ2-7, with D unresolved. This CDR3 region has 13 residues. V lost 0 bases and J 8 bases, leaving 11 bases between the germline ends. Germline CDR1 reads MNHEY; CDR2 reads SMNVEV (reference sequence). CDR3 DNA: TGTGCCAGCAGTTTATCGGTCGCCGGGCAGCAGTACTTC. Its translation: CASSLSVAGQQYF.